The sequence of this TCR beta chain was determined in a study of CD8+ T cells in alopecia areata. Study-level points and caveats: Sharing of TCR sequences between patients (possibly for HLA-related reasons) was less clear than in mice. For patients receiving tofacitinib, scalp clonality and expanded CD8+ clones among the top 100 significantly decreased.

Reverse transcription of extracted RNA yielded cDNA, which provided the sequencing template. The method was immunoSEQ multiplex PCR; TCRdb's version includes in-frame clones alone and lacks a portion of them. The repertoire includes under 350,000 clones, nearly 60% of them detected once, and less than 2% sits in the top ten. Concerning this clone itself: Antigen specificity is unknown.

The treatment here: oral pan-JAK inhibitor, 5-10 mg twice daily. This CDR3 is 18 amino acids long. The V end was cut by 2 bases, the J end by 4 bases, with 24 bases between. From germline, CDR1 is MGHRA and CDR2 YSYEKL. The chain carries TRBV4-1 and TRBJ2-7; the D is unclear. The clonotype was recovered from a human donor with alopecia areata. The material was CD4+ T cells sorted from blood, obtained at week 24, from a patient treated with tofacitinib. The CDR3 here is CASSQLSFGGPARYEQYF. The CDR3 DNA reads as TGCGCCAGCAGCCAATTATCTTTCGGCGGCCCGGCGAGGTACGAGCAGTACTTC.